This T cell receptor (beta chain) was captured by sequencing in a study of T cells in Graves' hyperthyroidism and ophthalmopathy. The overall study: At initial diagnosis, before any treatment had begun, peripheral blood was obtained.

With respect to this clonotype: The antigen is unknown. This may stem from a read error, because a much larger clone lies one nucleotide away.

The investigators amplified TCR beta CDR3 regions from RNA transcripts. The HTBI primer set was used in a first-round RT-PCR of the TCR CDR3. A single record per CDR3 protein comes from TCRdb applying MiXCR to the multiplex PCR reads. The table includes 650,000 to 750,000 distinct CDR3 sequences, about 14% detected once. The CDR3 extends over 14 amino acids. Per the germline V gene, CDR1 is DFQATT and CDR2 is SNEGSKA (reference sequence). The study's findings and limits: Classification by a 13 V-J model distinguished ophthalmopathy from stable hyperthyroidism.

The study excluded patients with uncontrolled infection, other autoimmune disease, pregnancy or lactation. A roughly 10 ml volume of fresh peripheral blood provided the PBMCs. Specimen: blood. The chain uses TRBV20-1 and TRBJ2-1, with D perhaps TRBD2 (6 bases). The source of this sequence is a woman between 18 and 29 years old with Graves' hyperthyroidism. CDR3 bases: TGCAGTGCTAGGGACTACCGATCCTACAATGAGCGGTTCTTC. Its translation is CSARDYRSYNERFF.